This is a list of T cell receptor beta chains from one sample in a study of blood T cell repertoires in COVID-19. Using immunoSEQ multiplex PCR, the repertoire was profiled, and TCRdb retains in-frame clones only, with some absent. The sample yields tens of thousands of clones, roughly 91% seen once. Sequences were obtained from peripheral blood. These receptors all come from a human donor in a cohort sampled during active COVID-19. CDR3s include the opening cysteine and the closing phenylalanine or tryptophan. A D gene is named only where the DNA matches it firmly. The size entry is marked missing in some rows and otherwise reads once, few, many or a size class.

.	TRBV27	TRBD1	TRBJ2-7	CASSYQGQGNYEQYF	TGTGCCAGCAGTTACCAAGGACAGGGTAACTACGAGCAGTACTTC
.	TRBV2	TRBD2	TRBJ2-2	CASSEELAGGWTGELFF	TGTGCCAGCAGTGAAGAACTAGCGGGGGGTTGGACCGGGGAGCTGTTTTTT
.	TRBV5-8	TRBD2	TRBJ2-1	CASGDYAYNEQFF	TGTGCCAGCGGGGACTATGCTTACAATGAGCAGTTCTTC
.	TRBV7-3	TRBD2	TRBJ2-3	CASSSRLAGTTDTQYF	TGTGCCAGCAGCTCCAGACTAGCGGGCACCACAGATACGCAGTATTTT
.	TRBV7-3	TRBD2	TRBJ2-1	CASSFSAGGPRNEQFF	TGTGCCAGCAGCTTCTCAGCGGGAGGGCCGAGGAATGAGCAGTTCTTC
.	TRBV10-3	.	TRBJ1-2	CAISSAGGYGYTF	TGTGCCATCAGTTCGGCGGGCGGCTATGGCTACACCTTC
.	TRBV9	.	TRBJ2-7	CASSAGDYEQYF	TGTGCCAGCAGCGCAGGTGACTACGAGCAGTACTTC
.	TRBV19	TRBD1	TRBJ1-2	CASSITGQAGGYTF	TGTGCCAGTAGTATCACGGGACAGGCCGGGGGCTACACCTTC
.	TRBV10-1	TRBD1	TRBJ2-7	CASSESAGTATYEQYF	TGCGCCAGCAGTGAGTCGGCCGGGACAGCCACCTACGAGCAGTACTTC
.	TRBV5-1	TRBD1	TRBJ2-3	CASSPGQGVADTQYF	TGCGCCAGCAGCCCGGGACAGGGGGTCGCAGATACGCAGTATTTT
once	TRBV5-4	TRBD1	TRBJ2-5	CASSWGDRAVETQYF	TGTGCCAGCAGCTGGGGGGACAGGGCAGTGGAGACCCAGTACTTC
.	TRBV3-1/TRBV3-2	.	TRBJ2-3	CASSKRTVTDTQYF	TGTGCCAGCAGCAAGCGGACGGTGACAGATACGCAGTATTTT
.	TRBV7-7	TRBD1	TRBJ2-5	CASSLGGQGGGETQYF	TGTGCTAGCAGCTTAGGAGGACAGGGGGGCGGAGAGACCCAGTACTTC
once	TRBV6-5	.	TRBJ2-7	CASSPSLVNPYEQYF	TGTGCCAGCAGTCCCTCTCTAGTAAACCCCTACGAGCAGTACTTC
.	TRBV13	.	TRBJ2-7	CASSLIRGGGYEQYF	TGTGCCAGCAGCTTGATTAGGGGCGGTGGCTACGAGCAGTACTTC
.	TRBV7-2	.	TRBJ1-2	CASSLERGGGYTF	TGTGCCAGCAGCTTAGAGCGGGGGGGTGGCTACACCTTC